This TCR beta chain was sequenced in a study of blood T cell repertoires in COVID-19. Study-wide context: The United States, Italy and Spain were the sources of the acute and convalescent COVID-19 samples. From T cells, B-cell-depleted T cells, or PBMCs came the material, which was cDNA or gDNA.

V lost 10 bases, J lost 2 bases, and 18 bases lay in between. The CDR3 is 15 amino acids. Source study methods: Reference gene primers were amplified, and this amplification served to estimate nucleated cell counts. Assay: immunoSEQ multiplex PCR; the TCRdb copy retains only in-frame clones and omits some. V, J and clone size reflect that table, while D and trimming were determined from the DNA. This sample carries 87,000 or so clones, 87% of them seen once, and the ten largest clones take roughly 7.1%. The source is a human donor with acute or convalescent COVID-19. The donor label of this sample is uncertain. The chain links TRBV23-1 to TRBJ1-5; no clear D gene. TRBV23-1 is marked as an open reading frame, function uncertain. The sequencing input was peripheral blood. CDR3 coding DNA: TGCGCCATGTTCCGACTCTTTATGGGCAATCAGCCCCAGCATTTT. This gives the protein CAMFRLFMGNQPQHF.